This T cell receptor beta chain appears in the sequencing data of a study of molecular identifiers for immune sequencing clone quantification. On the study more broadly: The replicates split RNA from around 20,000 or 100,000 naive CD8 cells five ways and sequenced four.

V gave up 1 base and J gave up 6 bases, with 16 bases separating them. The CDR3 runs 16 residues. Germline V gene data show CDR1 as LNHDA and CDR2 as SQIVND (reference sequence). Preparation of naive CD8 libraries involved 20,000 to 1,000,000 sorted cells and 10%, 30% or 50% RNA. TCRdb used MiXCR to reprocess the PCR reads, holding one entry per CDR3 protein. The sample holds more than 550,000 distinct CDR3 sequences; less than 30% are singletons and the top ten take around 0.78%. The chain combines TRBV19 with TRBJ2-1, with D possibly matching TRBD1 (5 bases). The sequencing sample was made of naive CD8+ T cells from blood, with Jurkat cell RNA spiked in. The subset was: FACS-sorted CD8+CD4-CCR7+CD45RA+ naive T cells. This clonotype originated in a human donor in good health. Some libraries in this study had Jurkat cell RNA spiked in. The CDR3 DNA reads TGTGCCAGTAGTATAGGAGGAAGGGGTTCACCCAATGAGCAGTTCTTC. It codes for CASSIGGRGSPNEQFF.